This T cell receptor beta chain was obtained from a study of CD4 T cells in relation to SARS-CoV-2 and coronaviruses. CDR1 and CDR2 (germline): MNHNY, SVGAGI (reference sequence). The trim removed 2 bases at V and 5 bases at J, leaving 1 base unmatched. The CDR3 consists of 14 residues. CD4+ T cells from unexposed donors were obtained before the COVID-19 pandemic (2011-2018). Isolation of CD4+ T cells took place after about 9 days in culture. In regard to this clone: Its target is not known.

Sequencing was performed with immunoSEQ multiplex PCR; in TCRdb, only in-frame clones are kept and a portion is missing. The sample lists around 20,000 clones; roughly 62% were seen once. Sequences were obtained from CD4+ T cells from PBMCs, cultured in vitro. The rearrangement uses TRBV6-6 and TRBJ2-5; 11 nucleotides line up with TRBD1. The receptor was derived from a human donor in good health. CDR3 sequence reads: CASSYGTGGETQYF. CDR3 bases: TGTGCCAGCAGTTACGGGACAGGGGGGGAGACCCAGTACTTC.